This is a list of T cell receptor beta chains from one sample in a study of blood T cell repertoires in COVID-19. Assay used: immunoSEQ multiplex PCR; TCRdb lists only in-frame clones, some missing. The sample lists tens of thousands of clones, approximately 91% occurring once. Sequences were obtained from peripheral blood. Receptor source: a woman in her forties or fifties with active or convalescent COVID-19. Both conserved end residues are part of each CDR3. The D gene is left open where the match is weak. Rows may omit the clone size; those that give it use once, few, many or a size class.

-	TRBV5-1	TRBJ1-1	-	CASSSTGSAENTEAFF	TGCGCCAGCAGCTCAACAGGGTCGGCTGAGAACACTGAAGCTTTCTTT
-	TRBV19	TRBJ1-1	-	CASTLSPRTEAFF	TGTGCCAGTACCCTCTCCCCCAGGACTGAAGCTTTCTTT
-	TRBV12-3/TRBV12-4	TRBJ2-7	-	CASSLSPGEQYF	TGTGCCAGCAGTCTATCCCCCGGGGAGCAGTACTTC
TRBD1	TRBV6-5	TRBJ2-7	-	CASSKGQGASYEQYF	TGTGCCAGCAGTAAGGGTCAGGGGGCCTCCTACGAGCAGTACTTC
TRBD2	TRBV6-2/TRBV6-3	TRBJ2-1	-	CASSPIRLAGHNEQFF	TGTGCCAGCAGCCCAATTAGGCTAGCGGGTCACAATGAGCAGTTCTTC
TRBD1	TRBV3-1/TRBV3-2	TRBJ1-3	-	CASRHQGATGNTIYF	TGTGCCAGCAGGCATCAGGGGGCGACTGGAAACACCATATATTTT
-	TRBV21-1	TRBJ1-6	-	CASGPPLHF	TGTGCCAGCGGCCCTCCCCTCCACTTT
-	TRBV7-3	TRBJ2-3	-	CASSLAGAVSTDTQYF	TGTGCCAGCAGCTTAGCGGGGGCGGTTAGCACAGATACGCAGTATTTT
-	TRBV12-3/TRBV12-4	TRBJ2-5	-	CASSPSTETQYF	TGTGCCAGCAGCCCTTCTACAGAGACCCAGTACTTC
-	TRBV5-4	TRBJ1-2	large	CASSSLGETVYGYTF	TGTGCCAGCAGCTCCCTCGGGGAGACGGTGTATGGCTACACCTTC
-	TRBV11-2	TRBJ1-5	-	CASSLRLGGDQPQHF	TGTGCCAGCAGCCTACGGTTGGGAGGGGATCAGCCCCAGCATTTT
TRBD2	TRBV7-9	TRBJ2-1	-	CASSSSGSNHNEQFF	TGTGCCAGCAGCTCTAGCGGGAGTAATCACAATGAGCAGTTCTTC
TRBD1	TRBV15	TRBJ2-1	-	CATSSPGQSSDNEQFF	TGTGCCACCAGCAGCCCGGGACAGTCGTCCGACAATGAGCAGTTCTTC
TRBD1	TRBV7-9	TRBJ2-1	-	CASRRRGTGDFEQFF	TGTGCCAGCAGGAGGAGGGGGACAGGGGACTTTGAGCAGTTCTTC
TRBD1	TRBV27	TRBJ2-1	-	CASSISTGTGAGYNEQFF	TGTGCCAGCAGTATATCAACTGGGACAGGGGCGGGGTACAATGAGCAGTTCTTC
-	TRBV3-1/TRBV3-2	TRBJ2-5	few	CASSQVRALQETQYF	TGTGCCAGCAGCCAAGTGAGGGCTCTCCAAGAGACCCAGTACTTC
-	TRBV29-1	TRBJ1-2	-	CSVPPVGSNYGYTF	TGCAGCGTACCCCCCGTGGGCAGCAACTATGGCTACACCTTC
TRBD1	TRBV6-4	TRBJ1-1	-	CASSPGTGSVEAFF	TGTGCCAGCAGTCCCGGGACAGGGTCGGTTGAAGCTTTCTTT